The 8 T cell receptor beta chains listed next were all sequenced from one sample in a study of T cells expressing NK-cell markers. One entry per CDR3 protein, without DNA, is what TCRdb gives after re-calling the 5' RACE reads. The sample includes 400,000 to 500,000 distinct CDR3 sequences. The sequencing sample was made of blood T cells: a sorted CD56 or NKG2C T cell subset, CD4+ or CD8+ T cells, or bulk PBMC T cells (not recorded which). The source is a woman aged 18 to 75 in good health.

The chain recombines TRBV28 with TRBJ2-2. The CDR3 loop spans 16 amino acids. The germline V gene encodes CDR1 MDHEN and CDR2 SYDVKM. This CDR3 is CASSFLSQINTGELFF.

The V and J genes are TRBV7-8 and TRBJ2-1; there is no DNA to check the TCRdb D call of TRBD1. The CDR3 is 13 amino acids. The V gene's germline CDR1 is SGHVS and CDR2 FQNEAQ. The CDR3 here is CASSLGGPGEQFF.

This chain joins TRBV6-5 and TRBJ1-2; TCRdb calls TRBD1, which cannot be checked without DNA. Germline CDR1 is MNHEY and CDR2 is SVGAGI. CDR3 length equals 14 residues. The CDR3 spells CASSYREQGYGYTF.

The chain joins TRBV29-1 to TRBJ1-3. Germline V gene data show CDR1 as SQVTM and CDR2 as ANQGSEA. This CDR3 is 18 amino acids long. The CDR3 here is CSVEDLGGTATSGNTIYF.

The V call is TRBV2, the J call TRBJ2-1; as DNA is missing, the TRBD2 call by TCRdb cannot be tested. Germline-derived CDR1 and CDR2 are SNHLY and FYNNEI. CDR3 length: 20 residues. The CDR3 here is CASSHATAPPFSGRSDEQFF.

The rearrangement joins TRBV12-3 or TRBV12-4 to TRBJ2-4; TCRdb's D gene call, TRBD2, goes unchecked for lack of DNA. The CDR3 length is 18 residues. The CDR3 reads CASSFGSAGGFAKNIQYF.

The chain uses TRBV20-1 and TRBJ1-4; TCRdb designates TRBD1, a call that cannot be tested without DNA. The CDR3 is 11 amino acids. Looked up from germline, CDR1 is DFQATT and CDR2 is SNEGSKA (reference sequence). The CDR3 sequence: CSAYRVEKLFF.

This sequence joins TRBV30 and TRBJ2-2; there is no DNA to check the TCRdb D call of TRBD2. The CDR3 runs to 15 residues. CDR1 GTSNPN and CDR2 SVGIG come from the germline V gene (reference sequence). The CDR3 spells CAWSVALAGTGELFF.